This T cell receptor (beta chain) was sequenced during a study of metastatic and nonmetastatic thyroid tumors. For the study at large: Comparison of repertoires was carried out across blood and tumor or nodule tissue from malignant and benign thyroid patients.

As originally analysed: Clinicopathological groups differed in CDR3, with these differences serving to build a distant-metastasis classifier for papillary thyroid cancer. TCRdb reanalyzed the PCR reads via MiXCR. The V and J calls follow TCRdb's processing rather than the paper's. The sample lists more than 5,500 clones, 18% occurring once. The table lists this clone with a few counts. Patients were all untreated before their thyroid surgery. The clonotype originates from a male donor with papillary thyroid cancer or a benign thyroid nodule (not recorded which). Some clones in this sample may be carry-over from other donors' samples. Sequenced material: adjacent normal tissue.

DNA of the CDR3: TGCAGTCAGTGGGGCGCAGTGACTGAAGCTTTCTTT. As protein: CSQWGAVTEAFF. The chain uses TRBV20-1 and TRBJ1-1, with a weak D call TRBD1 (5 bases). Germline CDR1 reads DFQATT; CDR2 reads SNEGSKA (reference sequence). The V end was cut by 8 bases, the J end by 5 bases, with 15 bases between. This CDR3 spans 12 amino acids.